This record concerns one T cell receptor (beta chain) sequence. The antigen remains unidentified. This entry belongs to a study of shared clonotypes between healthy human individuals. Regarding the study as a whole: Having only a few donors restricted how much genetic and exposure-history diversity was captured.

The naive CD8 population came from CD45RO-negative cells selected for CCR7, without terminally differentiated effector memory CD45RA+ cells. Free of recent acute infections or vaccinations, the donors were healthy HIV-negative adults. Original processing methods: From ImmunoSEQ came sequences covering only the junction and carrying no quality scores, so filtering differed. Sequenced by immunoSEQ multiplex PCR; TCRdb stores in-frame clones only, minus some. V and J calls and clone size are those listed in that table; D and trimming were worked out from the DNA. The sample carries about 2 million clones, about 94% recorded once. The CDR3 runs to 15 residues. Looked up from germline, CDR1 is SGHRS and CDR2 is YFSETQ. J lost 1 base, V lost 2 bases, and 5 bases had no gene match.

The source of this sequence is a man aged 18 to 29 in good health. The sample comprised naive CD8+ T cells sorted from blood. The V gene is TRBV5-1, the J gene TRBJ1-1, with TRBD1 matching 7 bases. The CDR3 bases are TGCGCCAGCAGCTTCTGGGGGACAGAGAACACTGAAGCTTTCTTT. Residues: CASSFWGTENTEAFF.